This T cell receptor (beta chain) is drawn from a study of cytomegalovirus exposure and HLA in healthy donors. Overall study findings and caveats: TRBV6-2, TRBV6-3 and some other V segments were excluded as indistinguishable. When a later analysis was performed, an Asian-associated ancestry cluster reportedly had fewer N-insertions than the roughly 640-donor mean. Further analysis, carried out later, found HLA-associated TCR beta chains more clonally expanded than equally common other chains.

The PCR used 60 Vbeta and 13 Jbeta primers. Clones were read by immunoSEQ multiplex PCR, and TCRdb kept only the in-frame ones, dropping some. Counted here are around 150,000 clones, around 75% occurring once; the ten biggest clones make up 2.5% to 3.5%. Trimming took 0 bases from V and 5 from J; bases not matched to a gene: 6. Germline V gene sequence: CDR1 MGHRA, CDR2 YSYEKL. CDR3 size: 15 residues. Regarding this clone: Its antigen is not identified.

The source is a male donor in good health and CMV-seronegative. The specimen was PBMCs. V usage is TRBV4-1 and J usage is TRBJ2-5, with 7 bases that match TRBD1. The CDR3 is CASSQEEDRVETQYF. CDR3 DNA sequence: TGCGCCAGCAGCCAAGAAGAAGACAGGGTTGAGACCCAGTACTTC.